The rows below give T cell receptor beta chains drawn from one sample of a study of blood T cell repertoires in COVID-19. The repertoire was sequenced with immunoSEQ multiplex PCR; TCRdb's copy has only in-frame clones and lacks some. The data contain about 180,000 clones, more than 75% of them seen just once; the ten biggest clones take up more than 7.5%. Sequencing used PBMCs or T cells enriched from blood (not recorded which). The receptor source for this set is a woman in her 30s who had recovered from COVID-19. Each CDR3 is given with its conserved first and last residue. D genes are given only for firm matches. Size is stated for part of the rows, as once, few or many counts, or as a class when the clone is expanded.

J gene: TRBJ2-2
V gene: TRBV27
D gene: .
clone size: .
CDR3 DNA: TGTGCCATCGCCAGTGGCGGGGAGCTGTTTTTT
CDR3 protein: CAIASGGELFF

J gene: TRBJ2-2
V gene: TRBV10-2
D gene: .
clone size: .
CDR3 DNA: TGCGCCAGCAGCCTCGACACGAACACCGGGGAGCTGTTTTTT
CDR3 protein: CASSLDTNTGELFF

J gene: TRBJ2-5
V gene: TRBV25-1
D gene: TRBD1
clone size: .
CDR3 DNA: TGTGCCAGCAGTGAATGGCGGACAGGGAAAGAGACCCAGTACTTC
CDR3 protein: CASSEWRTGKETQYF

J gene: TRBJ1-1
V gene: TRBV2
D gene: .
clone size: .
CDR3 DNA: TGTGCCAGCAGTGAAGCCTCGACAGGCGTCACTGAAGCTTTCTTT
CDR3 protein: CASSEASTGVTEAFF

J gene: TRBJ2-1
V gene: TRBV24-1
D gene: TRBD1
clone size: .
CDR3 DNA: TGTGCCACCAGTGACGGACAGGGACGGCCATCCTACAATGAGCAGTTCTTC
CDR3 protein: CATSDGQGRPSYNEQFF

J gene: TRBJ1-2
V gene: TRBV5-4
D gene: TRBD1
clone size: .
CDR3 DNA: TGTGCCAGCAGCTTGCCTGGACAGGGGAGACAAAGTGGCTACACCTTC
CDR3 protein: CASSLPGQGRQSGYTF

J gene: TRBJ2-7
V gene: TRBV3-1/TRBV3-2
D gene: .
clone size: .
CDR3 DNA: TGTGCCAGCAGCCAAGGGACTTCCGAGCAGTACTTC
CDR3 protein: CASSQGTSEQYF

J gene: TRBJ1-6
V gene: TRBV30
D gene: TRBD1
clone size: .
CDR3 DNA: TGTGCCTGGATTCCTAGGACAGGGGTTGTTTCACCCCTCCACTTT
CDR3 protein: CAWIPRTGVVSPLHF

J gene: TRBJ2-3
V gene: TRBV28
D gene: TRBD2
clone size: .
CDR3 DNA: TGTGCCAGCAGTTTTACCCCGTTCGGGGCGGGAGGAGTACAGAGCACAGATACGCAGTATTTT
CDR3 protein: CASSFTPFGAGGVQSTDTQYF

J gene: TRBJ2-1
V gene: TRBV19
D gene: .
clone size: .
CDR3 DNA: TGTGCCAGTAGTATCGCCGGGGGTGTACCTAAAGGCGAGCAGTTCTTC
CDR3 protein: CASSIAGGVPKGEQFF

J gene: TRBJ2-7
V gene: TRBV28
D gene: .
clone size: once
CDR3 DNA: TGTGCCAGCAGTTTAGGACCAAAAGGGGACGAGCAGTACTTC
CDR3 protein: CASSLGPKGDEQYF

J gene: TRBJ2-7
V gene: TRBV15
D gene: .
clone size: .
CDR3 DNA: TGTGCCACCAGCAGCAACAGCGGTTACGAGCAGTACTTC
CDR3 protein: CATSSNSGYEQYF

J gene: TRBJ2-3
V gene: TRBV28
D gene: TRBD2
clone size: once
CDR3 DNA: TGTGCCAGCAGTTCTAGCGGGTCCGGGTCAGATACGCAGTATTTT
CDR3 protein: CASSSSGSGSDTQYF

J gene: TRBJ1-2
V gene: TRBV28
D gene: TRBD1
clone size: .
CDR3 DNA: TGTGCCAGCAGTTCCGGGACAGGGGCCTATGGCTACACCTTC
CDR3 protein: CASSSGTGAYGYTF

J gene: TRBJ1-6
V gene: TRBV25-1
D gene: .
clone size: .
CDR3 DNA: TGTGCCAGCAGTAGAGGGTCATATAATTCACCCCTCCACTTT
CDR3 protein: CASSRGSYNSPLHF

J gene: TRBJ2-3
V gene: TRBV4-1
D gene: .
clone size: .
CDR3 DNA: TGCGCCAGCAGCCAAGTGAGGAGTGCAGATACGCAGTATTTT
CDR3 protein: CASSQVRSADTQYF

J gene: TRBJ1-1
V gene: TRBV30
D gene: .
clone size: .
CDR3 DNA: TGTGCCTGGAGCCCTAGGGGGAACACTGAAGCTTTCTTT
CDR3 protein: CAWSPRGNTEAFF

J gene: TRBJ1-2
V gene: TRBV5-6
D gene: .
clone size: .
CDR3 DNA: TGTGCCAGCAGCTTGGTTGCCAGGGGATATGGCTACACCTTC
CDR3 protein: CASSLVARGYGYTF

J gene: TRBJ2-1
V gene: TRBV6-2/TRBV6-3
D gene: .
clone size: .
CDR3 DNA: TGTGCCAGCAGTTACCTCTCTATTCATGAGCAGTTCTTC
CDR3 protein: CASSYLSIHEQFF

J gene: TRBJ2-3
V gene: TRBV11-2
D gene: .
clone size: .
CDR3 DNA: TGTGCCAGCAGCTTAGTGTCCCCCACAGGGAGGGGGACAGATACGCAGTATTTT
CDR3 protein: CASSLVSPTGRGTDTQYF

J gene: TRBJ2-7
V gene: TRBV6-1
D gene: TRBD1
clone size: .
CDR3 DNA: TGTGCCAGCAGTGAAGTTGGGACAGGGTCCTACGAGCAGTACTTC
CDR3 protein: CASSEVGTGSYEQYF

J gene: TRBJ2-7
V gene: TRBV4-2
D gene: .
clone size: .
CDR3 DNA: TGTGCCAGCAGCCAAGGGGGGGCGGGAGACCCCTCCTACGAGCAGTACTTC
CDR3 protein: CASSQGGAGDPSYEQYF

J gene: TRBJ2-1
V gene: TRBV27
D gene: TRBD2
clone size: once
CDR3 DNA: TGTGCCAGCAGTTTGCTGGGTGGGCTAGCGGGAGGGCCTACTGATGAGCAGTTCTTC
CDR3 protein: CASSLLGGLAGGPTDEQFF

J gene: TRBJ1-3
V gene: TRBV6-5
D gene: TRBD1
clone size: .
CDR3 DNA: TGTGCCAGCAGTTACTCGGACAGGCTGTGGTCCACCATATATTTT
CDR3 protein: CASSYSDRLWSTIYF

J gene: TRBJ1-5
V gene: TRBV18
D gene: .
clone size: .
CDR3 DNA: TGTGCCAGCTCACCGCTTGGGCCAAATCAGCCCCAGCATTTT
CDR3 protein: CASSPLGPNQPQHF

J gene: TRBJ2-1
V gene: TRBV11-3
D gene: .
clone size: .
CDR3 DNA: TGTGCCAGCAGCTTAGAGGGAGGTTGGAGCTCCTACAATGAGCAGTTCTTC
CDR3 protein: CASSLEGGWSSYNEQFF